One and the same sample provided the 27 T cell receptor beta chains below, sequenced in a study of CD8+CD57+ T cells in acquired aplastic anemia (dated by TCRdb to the late 2010s). Sequencing relied on an Illumina HiSeq 2000. Genomic DNA was used as template for profiling of TCR beta VDJ combinations and CDR3 sequences. TCRdb trimmed public reads at Q25 via fastp, called clones via MiXCR and kept in-frame beta chains. Rows with a matching CDR3 protein are joined into one entry that keeps the most common DNA and genes. Present in this sample are some 130,000 distinct CDR3 sequences, less than 45% of which were seen just once. The top ten clonotypes cover 6.5% to 10% of the sample. Input material: sorted CD4+, CD8+, or CD8+CD57+ T cells (not recorded which) from PBMCs. The receptors derive from a human donor in good health, serving as a control.

V is TRBV19 and J is TRBJ1-2, with a possible D match to TRBD1 (5 bases). This CDR3 contains 13 residues. With 4 bases removed from V and 12 bases from J, the gap between germline ends came to 18 bases. Germline CDR1 reads LNHDA; CDR2 reads SQIVND (reference sequence). In DNA, the CDR3 is TGTGCCAGTAGTACGGGGGATCGGTATGGAAACACCTTC. Translation: CASSTGDRYGNTF. Variable domain in full (rest from reference TRBV19 and TRBJ1-2): DGGITQSPKYLFRKEGQNVTLSCEQNLNHDAMYWYRQDPGQGLRLIYYSQIVNDFQKGDIAEGYSVSREKKESFPLTVTSAQKNPTAFYLCASSTGDRYGNTFGSGTRLTVV.

This chain links TRBV14 with TRBJ1-4; the match to TRBD1 covers 10 bases. Germline lookup yields CDR1 SGHDN and CDR2 FVKESK. The ends lost 6 bases at V and 8 bases at J; junction bases unmatched: 0. The length of the CDR3 is 12 residues. The CDR3 loop reads CASRGQGEKLFF. DNA for the CDR3: TGTGCCAGCAGGGGACAGGGGGAAAAACTGTTTTTT.

As regards this clonotype: A much larger clone differs from this one at a single base, so this may be a read error. This chain connects TRBV12-3 or TRBV12-4 to TRBJ1-1; D not resolved. The CDR3 contains 12 residues. The V end was cut by 8 bases, the J end by 3 bases, with 10 bases between. The CDR3 protein is CASGVTDTEAFF. CDR3 DNA sequence: TGTGCCAGCGGGGTTACGGACACTGAAGCTTTCTTT.

The V gene is TRBV3-1, the J gene TRBJ1-3; no definite D call. V was shortened by 7 bases and J by 1 base, with 11 bases between the two germline ends. Germline CDR1 reads LGHDT; CDR2 reads YNNKEL (reference sequence). The CDR3 covers 14 residues. For the CDR3, the DNA is TGTGCCAGCAACCCGAGGAGTTCTGGAAACACCATATATTTT. Its protein product is CASNPRSSGNTIYF.

The V call is TRBV16, the J call TRBJ1-6, with 9 bases matching TRBD1. J was trimmed by 10 bases and V by 4 bases; bases with no gene match: 8. This CDR3 has 15 residues. Germline V gene lookup returns CDR1 KGHSY and CDR2 FQNENV. The CDR3 spells CASSLQGAQGSPLHF. CDR3 bases: TGTGCCAGCAGCCTACAGGGGGCGCAGGGGTCACCCCTCCACTTT.

This clonotype has ten or more counts. The V call is TRBV30, the J call TRBJ2-7; D not certain. The germline V gene has CDR1 GTSNPN and CDR2 SVGIG (reference sequence). This CDR3 is 16 amino acids long. The ends were cut back, 2 bases at V and 3 bases at J, with 20 bases in the middle. CDR3: CAWSPSPTRAYYEQYF. CDR3 bases: TGTGCCTGGAGTCCTTCCCCGACACGGGCCTACTACGAGCAGTACTTC.

A remark on this clonotype: Possible read error: a much larger clone is one base away. This sequence joins TRBV6-1 and TRBJ1-5; a weak D match, TRBD2 (7 bases). TRBJ2-3 explains the end of the DNA better; the J call may be wrong. This CDR3 has 15 amino acids. Germline V gives CDR1 MNHNS, CDR2 SASEGT. DNA of the CDR3: TGTGCCAGCAGCAACGGGGGGCAGGGCAATCAGCCCCAGTATTTT. Its translation is CASSNGGQGNQPQYF.

With respect to this clonotype: A junction boundary mismatches the germline segment, possibly from a read error. The genes are TRBV6-4 and TRBJ2-2; D possibly corresponds to TRBD2 (5 bases). This CDR3 has 13 residues. Germline V gene data show CDR1 as MRHNA and CDR2 as SNTAGT. The CDR3 is CASSETNTGEPFF. CDR3 coding DNA: TGTGCCAGCAGTGAGACTAACACCGGGGAGCCGTTTTTT.

This clonotype was detected many times. V is TRBV19 and J is TRBJ2-3, with 13 bases fitting TRBD2. The germline CDR1 and CDR2 sequences are LNHDA and SQIVND (reference sequence). This CDR3 region has 18 residues. V lost 6 bases, J lost 0 bases, and 9 bases stayed unmatched. CDR3 residues: CASSTFRTSGGSTDTQYF. CDR3 DNA: TGTGCCAGTAGCACCTTCAGGACTAGCGGGGGTAGCACAGATACGCAGTATTTT.

This clonotype was observed many times. The chain recombines TRBV20-1 with TRBJ1-1, with D possibly TRBD1 on 5 matching bases. Trimming left V 3 bases short and J 5 bases short, with 19 bases between. Per the germline V gene, CDR1 is DFQATT and CDR2 is SNEGSKA (reference sequence). This CDR3 spans 15 amino acids. CDR3 region: CSASRGRFSNTEAFF. CDR3 sequence (DNA): TGCAGTGCTAGTAGGGGACGTTTCTCGAATACTGAAGCTTTCTTT.

The chain is built from TRBV15 and TRBJ1-2; D call uncertain. CDR3 length: 13 amino acids. V gave up 0 bases and J gave up 7 bases, with 9 bases separating them. Germline-derived CDR1 and CDR2 are LNHNV and YYDKDF (reference sequence). Written as DNA, the CDR3 is TGTGCCACCAGCAGAGATTTTTTAGGTGGCTACACCTTC. Protein: CATSRDFLGGYTF.

This clonotype was detected many times. The CDR3 is CASSSYEQYF. The CDR3 DNA is TGTGCCAGCAGCTCCTACGAGCAGTACTTC. The chain couples TRBV7-2 to TRBJ2-7, with D unresolved. This CDR3 comprises 10 residues. Deletions cut 4 bases from V and 2 bases from J, with 0 bases between. Germline V gene sequence: CDR1 SGHTA, CDR2 FQGNSA.

Many counts were recorded for this clonotype. The chain links TRBV27 to TRBJ2-3, with unresolved D. CDR1 and CDR2 from the germline V gene are MNHEY and SMNVEV (reference sequence). The CDR3 length is 11 residues. V was shortened by 6 bases and J by 6 bases, with 7 bases between the two germline ends. The CDR3 DNA reads TGTGCCAGCAGGAGAGCGGATACGCAGTATTTT. Protein: CASRRADTQYF.

The chain links TRBV10-3 to TRBJ1-6; TRBD1 matches at 7 bases. The CDR3 loop spans 13 amino acids. Germline V gene lookup returns CDR1 ENHRY and CDR2 SYGVKD. J lost 11 bases, V lost 9 bases, and 10 bases had no gene match. CDR3 in DNA: TGTGCCATTCGATTGGGACAGACGACACCCCTCCACTTT. It encodes CAIRLGQTTPLHF.

The V gene is TRBV12-3 or TRBV12-4, the J gene TRBJ1-2; no firm D call. CDR3 length: 11 amino acids. Deletions cut 8 bases from V and 4 bases from J, with 8 bases between. CDR3: CASRRAYGYTF. CDR3 sequence (DNA): TGTGCCAGCCGGCGTGCCTATGGCTACACCTTC.

As for this clonotype: This sequence may be a read error, since a much larger clone differs from it by one base. V usage is TRBV7-2 and J usage is TRBJ1-2; 7 nucleotides match TRBD1. The CDR3 length is 13 residues. The V gene's germline CDR1 is SGHTA and CDR2 FQGNSA. For the CDR3, the DNA is TGTGCCAGCAGCTTAGACAGGGGTGCTGGCTGCACCTTC. This encodes CASSLDRGAGCTF.

The chain couples TRBV24-1 to TRBJ2-3, with TRBD2 matching over 16 bases. This CDR3 is built from 19 residues. The V segment lost 5 bases and the J segment 7 bases; nucleotides outside the gene matches: 14. Germline CDR1 KGHDR, CDR2 SFDVKD. CDR3: CATSAGRPGLAGGPNTQYF. The DNA of the CDR3 is TGTGCCACCAGTGCGGGCCGGCCGGGACTAGCGGGAGGGCCGAATACGCAGTATTTT.

For this clonotype: This may be a read error, as it is one base from a much larger clone. The DNA of the CDR3 is TGTGCCAGCAGCTTAGTCCCTAGCAGGAGGTTTGAGCAGTTCTTC. This encodes CASSLVPSRRFEQFF. The chain employs TRBV11-1 and TRBJ2-1; the D gene is possibly TRBD2 (5 bases). The CDR3 is 15 amino acids. From germline, CDR1 is SGHAT and CDR2 FQDESV (reference sequence). The V end lost 1 base, the J end lost 9 bases, and 16 bases lay between the germline ends.

The gene calls are TRBV6-1 and TRBJ1-5; D might be TRBD1 (5 bases). Trimming removed 6 bases at V and 1 base at J, with 10 bases between. The CDR3 contains 14 residues. Germline values: CDR1 MNHNS, CDR2 SASEGT. The CDR3, as DNA: TGTGCCAGCAGGGACAACTTCAGCAATCAGCCCCAGCATTTT. Protein: CASRDNFSNQPQHF.

V is TRBV10-2 and J is TRBJ2-6; D is unclear. CDR3 length: 13 amino acids. V lost 8 bases, J lost 3 bases, and 8 bases lay in between. From germline, CDR1 is WSHSY and CDR2 SAAADI. The DNA for the CDR3 is TGCGCCAGCTACCCTCGTGGGGCCAACGTCCTGACTTTC. Amino acid sequence: CASYPRGANVLTF.

This clonotype was counted ten times or more. J is TRBJ1-2 and V is TRBV30; 10 bases agree with TRBD1. The junction had 5 bases not matched to a gene; V was cut back by 1 base and J by 0 bases. CDR1 and CDR2 (germline): GTSNPN, SVGIG (reference sequence). CDR3 size: 16 residues. The CDR3 DNA follows: TGTGCCTGGAGTGCGATGGGGACAGGGGCTAACTATGGCTACACCTTC. Amino acid sequence: CAWSAMGTGANYGYTF.

The chain joins TRBV20-1 to TRBJ2-1, with a tentative D call TRBD1 (6 bases). Germline values: CDR1 DFQATT, CDR2 SNEGSKA (reference sequence). V was shortened by 5 bases and J by 0 bases, with 17 bases between the two germline ends. The CDR3 is 16 residues long. CDR3 amino acids: CSASADQDSSYNEQFF. The CDR3 nucleotides are TGCAGTGCTTCTGCTGATCAGGACAGCTCCTACAATGAGCAGTTCTTC.

In nucleotides, the CDR3 is TGTGCCAGCAGCTCCCGGACAGGGGGTGACTATGGCTACACCTTC. This encodes CASSSRTGGDYGYTF. The rearrangement links TRBV7-2 to TRBJ1-2; 10 bases agree with TRBD1. Germline V gene lookup returns CDR1 SGHTA and CDR2 FQGNSA. CDR3 length: 15 residues. Unmatched junction bases numbered 5, after V lost 4 bases and J lost 3 bases.

A word on this clonotype: A read error is possible here, since a much larger clone lies one base away. This chain links TRBV18 with TRBJ2-7, with a possible D match to TRBD1 (5 bases). Germline CDR1 KGHSH, CDR2 LQKENI. There are 14 residues in the CDR3. The CDR3 region is CACSPGGQGYEQYF. Here the CDR3 DNA reads TGTGCCTGCTCACCAGGTGGCCAGGGCTACGAGCAGTACTTC.

This chain uses TRBV5-8 with TRBJ1-1, with D tentatively TRBD1 (5 bases). The CDR3 is 15 amino acids. Germline CDR1 and CDR2: SGHTS and YDEGEE. V gave up 2 bases and J gave up 1 base, with 12 bases separating them. The CDR3 spells CASSLAETANTEAFF. In nucleotides, the CDR3 is TGTGCCAGCAGCTTAGCCGAGACAGCGAACACTGAAGCTTTCTTT.

Note on this clonotype: This may come from a read error, since a much larger clone is one base off. The chain uses TRBV5-1 and TRBJ1-1; possibly TRBD1 for D (5 bases). The germline V and J ends were trimmed by 4 bases and 2 bases, with 18 bases remaining between them. This CDR3 spans 16 amino acids. The germline gives CDR1 SGHRS, CDR2 YFSETQ. CDR3 nucleotides: TGCGCCAGCAGCCAAGTTTTCGGGGCACTAAACACTGAAGCTTTCTTT. Translation gives CASSQVFGALNTEAFF.

Many counts were recorded for this clonotype. The CDR3: CASRTTGYSSPLHF. CDR3 in DNA: TGTGCCAGCAGAACAACAGGGTACAGTTCACCCCTCCACTTT. This chain links TRBV6-1 with TRBJ1-6, with D perhaps matching TRBD1 (6 bases). CDR3 length: 14 amino acids. Germline CDR1 reads MNHNS; CDR2 reads SASEGT. Trimming took off 6 bases at V and 9 bases at J, with 15 bases between the two ends.